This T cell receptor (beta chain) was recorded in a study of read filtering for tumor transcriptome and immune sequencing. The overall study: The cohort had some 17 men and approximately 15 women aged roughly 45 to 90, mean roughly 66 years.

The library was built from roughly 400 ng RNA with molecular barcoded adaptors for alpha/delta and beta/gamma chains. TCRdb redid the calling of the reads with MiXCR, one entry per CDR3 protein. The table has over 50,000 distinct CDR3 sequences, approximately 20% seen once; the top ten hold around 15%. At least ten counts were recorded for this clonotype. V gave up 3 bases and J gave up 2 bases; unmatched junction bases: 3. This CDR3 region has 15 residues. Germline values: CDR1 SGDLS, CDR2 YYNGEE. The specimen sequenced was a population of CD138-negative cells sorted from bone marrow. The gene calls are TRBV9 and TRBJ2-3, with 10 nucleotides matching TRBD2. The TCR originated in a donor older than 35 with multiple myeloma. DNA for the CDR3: TGTGCCAGCAGCGCTAGCGGGAGCCTCACAGATACGCAGTATTTT. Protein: CASSASGSLTDTQYF.